These T cell receptor beta chains were read from a single sample in a study of T-cell reconstitution after alpha-beta-depleted transplantation in children. TCRdb recomputed calls from the PCR reads with MiXCR, one row per CDR3 protein. The sample has about 480,000 distinct CDR3 sequences, under 15% seen once. Sequenced material: PBMCs from the stem cell graft donor, taken from the stem cell graft. The receptors shown here come from a human donor who donated a stem cell graft to a child with combined immunodeficiency. CDR3s include the opening cysteine and the closing phenylalanine or tryptophan. The order of the fields is V gene, clone size, D gene, J gene, CDR3 length, CDR3 DNA, CDR3 protein. A D gene is named only where the DNA matches it firmly. Expanded clones get a size class; other rows say once, few or many, or leave the size out.

TRBV11-1,many,TRBD2,TRBJ2-3,16,TGTGCCAGCAGCTTAGAGTCTAGCGGCGTCACAGATACGCAGTATTTT,CASSLESSGVTDTQYF
TRBV5-1,few,NA,TRBJ2-5,12,TGCGCCAGCAGCTACTACCAAGAGACCCAGTACTTC,CASSYYQETQYF
TRBV20-1,many,TRBD2,TRBJ2-1,15,TGCAGTGCAGGACAATCTAGCGGTGCCTACAATGAGCAGTTCTTC,CSAGQSSGAYNEQFF
TRBV5-1,NA,NA,TRBJ2-3,15,TGCGCCAGCAGCTTGGCCGACGGAGCAACAGATACGCAGTATTTT,CASSLADGATDTQYF
TRBV20-1,NA,NA,TRBJ2-4,11,TGCAGTGCCACTATGGGAACAGATCCGTACTTC,CSATMGTDPYF
TRBV7-8,few,NA,TRBJ1-3,15,TGTGCCAGCAGCTTAGTCGCTTTCTCTGGAAACACCATATATTTT,CASSLVAFSGNTIYF
TRBV7-2,many,TRBD1,TRBJ1-5,15,TGTGCCAGCAGCTTAGGACAGGGGGTGAATCAGCCCCAGCATTTT,CASSLGQGVNQPQHF
TRBV20-1,few,NA,TRBJ1-5,14,TGCAGTGCTAATGGGGACAATAGCAATCAGCCCCAGCATTTT,CSANGDNSNQPQHF
TRBV6-1,many,TRBD2,TRBJ2-3,15,TGTGCCAGCAGTCGGACTAGCGGGAGGTTAGATACGCAGTATTTT,CASSRTSGRLDTQYF
TRBV29-1,few,NA,TRBJ2-3,14,TGCAGCGTTGAAGTACTAGACCACACAGATACGCAGTATTTT,CSVEVLDHTDTQYF
TRBV15,few,TRBD2,TRBJ2-1,17,TGTGCCACCAGCAGAGACGAGACTAGCGCCTTGTACAATGAGCAGTTCTTC,CATSRDETSALYNEQFF
TRBV2,NA,NA,TRBJ2-1,15,TGTGCCAGCAGCTCCGGGATGCTTACCTACAATGAGCAGTTCTTC,CASSSGMLTYNEQFF
TRBV20-1,few,NA,TRBJ2-1,15,TGCTGTGCTAGTCCCCCAGGGGTCGCCTACAATGAGCAGTTCTTC,CCASPPGVAYNEQFF
TRBV4-3,NA,NA,TRBJ1-2,14,TGCGCCAGCAGCCAAAGGGGGGGCCAGTATGGCTACACCTTC,CASSQRGGQYGYTF
TRBV29-1,many,NA,TRBJ2-1,14,TGCAGCGTCCCGCGAGAGGTTTTAGACAATGAGCAGTTCTTC,CSVPREVLDNEQFF
TRBV29-1,NA,NA,TRBJ2-1,17,TGCAGCGTCCCTGACCGGCGGATTCCCCTTTACCACAATGAGCAGTTCTTC,CSVPDRRIPLYHNEQFF
TRBV20-1,few,NA,TRBJ2-1,14,TGCAGTGCTAGAGGAGGGCAGCGCTACAATGAGCAGTTCTTC,CSARGGQRYNEQFF
TRBV2,NA,TRBD2,TRBJ2-2,16,TGTGCCAGCAGGGAGGGACTAGCGGAGTACACCGGGGAGCTGTTTTTT,CASREGLAEYTGELFF
TRBV12-3/TRBV12-4,many,TRBD1,TRBJ2-3,15,TGTGCCAGCAGTTTCGACAGGGCACAGGCAGATACGCAGTATTTT,CASSFDRAQADTQYF
TRBV5-1,few,NA,TRBJ2-1,16,TGCGCCAGCAGCGACCTGGGGCGGAAGAATCACAATGAGCAGTTCTTC,CASSDLGRKNHNEQFF